This T cell receptor beta chain appears in the sequencing data of a study of blood T cell repertoires in COVID-19. For the study at large: The origin of the acute and convalescent COVID-19 samples was the United States, Italy and Spain. Nucleic acid was either cDNA or gDNA, and it came from T cells, B-cell-depleted T cells, or PBMCs.

Under the authors' procedure: By means of reference gene primer amplification, nucleated cell counts were estimated. TCRdb keeps only in-frame clones here, not all; method: immunoSEQ multiplex PCR. Clone size and V and J calls were adopted from that table, with D and trimming inferred from the DNA. Among some 200,000 clones listed, 80% to 95% were seen once. Germline values: CDR1 MNHEY, CDR2 SMNVEV (reference sequence). The ends were cut back, 4 bases at V and 3 bases at J, with 12 bases in the middle. The CDR3 spans 15 residues. The clonotype comes from a man aged 45-65 years with acute or convalescent COVID-19. Sequenced material: peripheral blood. J is TRBJ1-4 and V is TRBV27, with a weak D call TRBD1 (5 bases). In DNA, the CDR3 is TGTGCCAGCAGTTCCTTTGGGGCTTCTAATGAAAAACTGTTTTTT. Amino acids: CASSSFGASNEKLFF.